Listed below are T cell receptor beta chains from one sample, sequenced in a study of T cell repertoires in cytomegalovirus infection. One entry per CDR3 protein, called by TCRdb with MiXCR from the reads. The sample includes roughly 140,000 distinct CDR3 sequences, roughly a quarter of them seen just once. Material for sequencing was PBMCs. These receptors were obtained from a human donor in good health (CMV status not recorded). Some clones in this sample may be carry-over from other donors' samples. The CDR3 runs from the conserved cysteine through the conserved F or W. The D gene is left open where the match is weak. Size is stated for part of the rows, as once, few or many counts, or as a class when the clone is expanded.

TRBD2 | many | TRBJ2-4 | TRBV7-2 | TGTGCCAGCAGCGCGGGAGGAAACATTCAGTACTTC | CASSAGGNIQYF
NA | many | TRBJ1-1 | TRBV7-3 | TGTGCCAGCAGCTTAGGTCCGGGGAGCACTGAAGCTTTCTTT | CASSLGPGSTEAFF
TRBD2 | NA | TRBJ2-3 | TRBV20-1 | TGCATCCCTGGGAGGGGCAGACCGAGGAGAACAGATACGCAGTATTTT | CIPGRGRPRRTDTQYF
TRBD1 | many | TRBJ2-2 | TRBV28 | TGTGCCAGCAGTCCCCACAAATCCGGACAGGGCGACGGGGAGCTGTTTTTT | CASSPHKSGQGDGELFF
TRBD2 | NA | TRBJ2-1 | TRBV7-3 | TGTGCCAGCAGCTTAATTTTGGAGCGGGAGTACACCTACAATGAGCAGTTCTTC | CASSLILEREYTYNEQFF
TRBD2 | NA | TRBJ2-5 | TRBV5-6 | TGTGCCAGCAGCTCCCTGACTAGCGGGGCAAGAGAGACCCAGTACTTC | CASSSLTSGARETQYF
NA | many | TRBJ1-2 | TRBV7-9 | TGTGCCAGCAGCTTAAATTGGCAGAACTATGGCTACACCTTC | CASSLNWQNYGYTF
NA | few | TRBJ1-1 | TRBV7-2 | TGTGCCAGCAGCTGGCCAGGCGCTACTGAAGCTTTCTTT | CASSWPGATEAFF
NA | NA | TRBJ1-2 | TRBV6-5 | TGTGCCGTACGGACAGCGAGAAAAAACTATGGCTACACCTTC | CAVRTARKNYGYTF
NA | many | TRBJ1-2 | TRBV27 | TGTGCCAGCAGGATATCAGGAGCTAACTATGGCTACACCTTC | CASRISGANYGYTF
TRBD2 | many | TRBJ2-7 | TRBV7-9 | TGTGCCAGCAGCTTTCCTAGCGGTTCCTACGAGCAGTACTTC | CASSFPSGSYEQYF
TRBD2 | NA | TRBJ2-1 | TRBV18 | TGTGCCAGCTCACCACAGGTCGGGACTAGTGACAATGAGCAGTTCTTC | CASSPQVGTSDNEQFF